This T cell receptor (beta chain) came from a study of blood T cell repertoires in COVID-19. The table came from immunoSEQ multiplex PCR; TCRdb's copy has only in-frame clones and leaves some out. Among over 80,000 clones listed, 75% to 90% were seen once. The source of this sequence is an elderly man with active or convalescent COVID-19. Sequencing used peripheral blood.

Written as DNA, the CDR3 is TGTGCCAGCAGTTTATCGGCAGGGGGTAGCACCATATATTTT. It is translated as CASSLSAGGSTIYF. This chain connects TRBV27 to TRBJ1-3, with 7 bases fitting TRBD1. The CDR3 length is 14 residues. The V and J ends lost 0 bases and 9 bases, in that order; junction bases with no gene match: 5. Germline CDR1 and CDR2: MNHEY and SMNVEV (reference sequence).